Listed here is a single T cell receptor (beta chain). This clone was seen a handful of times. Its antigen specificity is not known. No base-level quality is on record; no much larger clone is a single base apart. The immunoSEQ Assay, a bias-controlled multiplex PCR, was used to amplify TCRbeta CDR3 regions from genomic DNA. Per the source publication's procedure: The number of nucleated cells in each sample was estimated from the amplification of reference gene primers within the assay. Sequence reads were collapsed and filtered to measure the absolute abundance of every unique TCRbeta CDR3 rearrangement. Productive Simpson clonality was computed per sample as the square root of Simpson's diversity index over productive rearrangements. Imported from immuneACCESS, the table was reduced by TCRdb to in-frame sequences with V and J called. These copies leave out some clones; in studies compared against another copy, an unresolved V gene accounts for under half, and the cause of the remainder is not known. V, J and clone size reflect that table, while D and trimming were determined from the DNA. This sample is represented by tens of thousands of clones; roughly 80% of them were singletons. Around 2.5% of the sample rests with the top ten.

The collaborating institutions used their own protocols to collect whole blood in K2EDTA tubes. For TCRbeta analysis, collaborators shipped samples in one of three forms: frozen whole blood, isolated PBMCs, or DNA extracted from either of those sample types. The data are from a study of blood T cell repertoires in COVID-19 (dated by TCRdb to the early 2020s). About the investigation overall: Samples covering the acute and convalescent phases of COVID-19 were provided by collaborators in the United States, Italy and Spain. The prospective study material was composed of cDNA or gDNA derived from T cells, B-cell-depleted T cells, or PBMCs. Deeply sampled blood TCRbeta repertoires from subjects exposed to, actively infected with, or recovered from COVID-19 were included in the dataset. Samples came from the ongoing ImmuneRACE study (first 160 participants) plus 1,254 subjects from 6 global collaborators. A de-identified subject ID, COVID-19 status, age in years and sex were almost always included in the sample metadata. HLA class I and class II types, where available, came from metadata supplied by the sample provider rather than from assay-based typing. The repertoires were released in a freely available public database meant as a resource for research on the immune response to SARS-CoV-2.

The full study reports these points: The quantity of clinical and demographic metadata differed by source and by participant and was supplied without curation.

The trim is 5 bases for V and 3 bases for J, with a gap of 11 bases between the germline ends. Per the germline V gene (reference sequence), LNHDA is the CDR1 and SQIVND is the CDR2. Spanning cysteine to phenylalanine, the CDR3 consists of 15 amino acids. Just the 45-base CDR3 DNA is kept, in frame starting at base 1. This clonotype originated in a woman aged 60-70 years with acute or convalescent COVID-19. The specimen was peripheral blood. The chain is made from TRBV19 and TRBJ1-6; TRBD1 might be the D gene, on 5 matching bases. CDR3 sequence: CASSLGAGYNSPLHF. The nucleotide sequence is TGTGCCAGTAGTCTAGGGGCTGGCTATAATTCACCCCTCCACTTT.